These 27 T cell receptor beta chains share one sample of origin, sequenced in a study of shared clonotypes between healthy human individuals. Clones were read by immunoSEQ multiplex PCR, and TCRdb kept only the in-frame ones, dropping some. This table holds about 1 million clones, approximately 72% found once. Sequencing was carried out using memory CD4+ T cells sorted from blood. As for subset: CD45RA-negative fraction. The receptors here all came from a man in his late teens or twenties in good health.

Notes on this clone: This same CDR3 is encoded by further DNA sequences in the sample. This sequence joins TRBV18 and TRBJ2-7; the D gene is possibly TRBD2 (6 bases). Germline lookup yields CDR1 KGHSH and CDR2 LQKENI. Trimming pared 2 bases from V and 4 bases from J, leaving 12 bases between. The CDR3 contains 14 residues. The CDR3 loop is CASSPGGGRYEQYF. CDR3 nucleotides: TGTGCCAGCTCACCAGGAGGAGGGAGATACGAGCAGTACTTC.

The rearrangement joins TRBV11-2 to TRBJ2-1; D may be TRBD1 or TRBD2 (5 bases each). The germline V and J ends were trimmed by 5 bases and 9 bases, with 20 bases remaining between them. CDR1 is SGHAT, CDR2 FQNNGV, per germline. The CDR3 is 15 amino acids. CDR3 coding DNA: TGTGCCAGCAGCCCGTTGGGGGTAAATTCTGGTGAGCAGTTCTTC. Its protein product is CASSPLGVNSGEQFF. Combining the CDR3 with reference TRBV11-2 and TRBJ2-1 gives the whole variable domain EAGVAQSPRYKIIEKRQSVAFWCNPISGHATLYWYQQILGQGPKLLIQFQNNGVVDDSQLPKDRFSAERLKGVDSTLKIQPAKLEDSAVYLCASSPLGVNSGEQFFGPGTRLTVL.

This clone was counted once. The genes are TRBV18 and TRBJ2-5; TRBD2 agrees at 12 bases. This CDR3 has 16 residues. The germline V gene has CDR1 KGHSH and CDR2 LQKENI. V trimming: 4 bases; J trimming: 5 bases; junction bases outside the gene matches: 8. CDR3 region: CASSLRLAGDGETQYF. As DNA, the CDR3 is TGTGCCAGCTCACTTCGACTAGCGGGAGATGGGGAGACCCAGTACTTC. The full variable domain, completed using reference TRBV18 and TRBJ2-5, is NAGVMQNPRHLVRRRGQEARLRCSPMKGHSHVYWYRQLPEEGLKFMVYLQKENIIDESGMPKERFSAEFPKEGPSILRIQQVVRGDSAAYFCASSLRLAGDGETQYFGPGTRLLVL.

This clone was observed a single time. The same CDR3 can be traced to other DNA sequences in this sample. The CDR3 DNA reads as TGTGCTAGTGGTTTGGGGGCTGGGGAGCAGTTCTTC. Residues: CASGLGAGEQFF. The V call is TRBV12-5, the J call TRBJ2-1; D call uncertain. The CDR3 contains 12 residues. Germline lookup yields CDR1 LGHNT and CDR2 FRNRAP. V dropped 1 base and J dropped 10 bases, with 8 bases sitting between them.

This clone occurred once. The rearrangement uses TRBV19 and TRBJ2-3; D unclear. Between the trimmed V and J ends, which lost 5 bases and 4 bases, there was a span of 13 bases. The germline CDR1 and CDR2 sequences are LNHDA and SQIVND (reference sequence). The CDR3 contains 14 residues. CDR3 sequence: CASSVVGSADTQYF. CDR3 nucleotide sequence: TGTGCCAGTAGTGTAGTGGGCTCTGCAGATACGCAGTATTTT.

This clone was seen a handful of times. CDR3 protein: CASSSDVPGDNEQFF. CDR3 nucleotide sequence: TGTGCCAGCAGCTCCGATGTACCGGGGGACAATGAGCAGTTCTTC. The chain carries TRBV5-4 and TRBJ2-1, with D possibly matching TRBD2 (6 bases). V lost 3 bases and J lost 5, with 15 bases in between. Germline values: CDR1 SGHNT, CDR2 YYREEE (reference sequence). This CDR3 comprises 15 residues.

The chain links TRBV4-3 to TRBJ2-7; TRBD1 aligns across 7 bases. The V gene's germline CDR1 is LGHNA and CDR2 YSLEER. Losses at the gene ends were 5 bases for V and 1 base for J; bases not matched to a gene: 8. This CDR3 comprises 15 residues. This chain's CDR3 is CASSSTTGSSYEQYF. The CDR3 coding sequence is TGCGCCAGCAGCTCGACGACAGGGAGTTCCTACGAGCAGTACTTC.

The V call is TRBV5-1, the J call TRBJ2-1; no clear D. CDR1 and CDR2 from the germline V gene are SGHRS and YFSETQ. V lost 5 bases and J 0 bases, leaving 6 bases between the germline ends. The CDR3 length is 13 residues. CDR3 sequence reads: CASSPRSYNEQFF. CDR3 sequence (DNA): TGCGCCAGCAGTCCTCGCTCCTACAATGAGCAGTTCTTC.

Concerning this clone itself: Other nucleotide sequences from this sample produce the same CDR3. The CDR3 protein is CASSAGGDTQYF. CDR3 DNA: TGTGCCAGCAGCGCCGGCGGAGATACGCAGTATTTT. V usage is TRBV9 and J usage is TRBJ2-3; D is undetermined. The CDR3 has 12 residues. Trimming left V 3 bases short and J 5 bases short, with 7 bases between. Per the germline V gene, CDR1 is SGDLS and CDR2 is YYNGEE.

Remarks on this clone: Other DNA sequences from this sample encode an identical CDR3 as well. V gene TRBV11-2 combines with J gene TRBJ2-7; the D gene is possibly TRBD2 (6 bases). The V end lost 1 base, the J end lost 7 bases, and 11 bases lay between the germline ends. Germline loops: CDR1 SGHAT, CDR2 FQNNGV. The CDR3 spans 13 residues. Here the CDR3 reads CASSLGLAGEQYF. The CDR3 region has the DNA TGTGCCAGCAGCTTAGGCCTCGCGGGGGAGCAGTACTTC. Full variable domain (remainder filled in from reference TRBV11-2 and TRBJ2-7): EAGVAQSPRYKIIEKRQSVAFWCNPISGHATLYWYQQILGQGPKLLIQFQNNGVVDDSQLPKDRFSAERLKGVDSTLKIQPAKLEDSAVYLCASSLGLAGEQYFGPGTRLTVT.

This rearrangement joins TRBV6-5 to TRBJ2-7; TRBD1 matches 8 bases. V trimming: 5 bases; J trimming: 6 bases; junction bases outside the gene matches: 6. Germline lookup yields CDR1 MNHEY and CDR2 SVGAGI. The length of the CDR3 is 13 residues. In DNA form, the CDR3 reads TGTGCCAGCAGTATAACCGGGACAGGCGAGCAGTACTTC. Amino acid sequence: CASSITGTGEQYF.

The genes are TRBV12-5 and TRBJ2-7, with D unclear. Germline values: CDR1 LGHNT, CDR2 FRNRAP. The CDR3 totals 11 residues. V was clipped by 2 bases and J by 2 bases, with 1 base between them. The chain's CDR3 is CASGLTYEQYF. The CDR3 DNA sequence: TGTGCTAGTGGTTTGACCTACGAGCAGTACTTC.

A single count supports this clone. This chain uses TRBV6-5 with TRBJ2-7; D is unresolved. Trimming pared 4 bases from V and 2 bases from J, leaving 9 bases between. This CDR3 comprises 13 residues. CDR1 MNHEY and CDR2 SVGAGI come from the germline V gene. The CDR3 protein is CASSFGGPYEQYF. The CDR3 coding sequence is TGTGCCAGCAGTTTCGGTGGGCCCTACGAGCAGTACTTC.

The chain recombines TRBV2 with TRBJ1-2; 11 positions agree with TRBD1. The V segment lost 2 bases and the J segment 7 bases; nucleotides outside the gene matches: 3. Germline CDR1 SNHLY, CDR2 FYNNEI. This CDR3 spans 14 amino acids. CDR3 bases: TGTGCCAGCAGTGAATCAGGACAGGGGGCTGGCTACACCTTC. As protein: CASSESGQGAGYTF. The complete variable domain, with remaining parts taken from reference TRBV2 and TRBJ1-2, reads EPEVTQTPSHQVTQMGQEVILRCVPISNHLYFYWYRQILGQKVEFLVSFYNNEISEKSEIFDDQFSVERPDGSNFTLKIRSTKLEDSAMYFCASSESGQGAGYTFGSGTRLTVV.

This sequence joins TRBV7-3 and TRBJ1-5, with 7 positions matching TRBD1. V trimming: 2 bases; J trimming: 9 bases; junction bases outside the gene matches: 4. Per germline, CDR1 SGHTA and CDR2 FQGTGA. The CDR3 contains 13 residues. The CDR3 sequence is CASSLQGGGPQHF. For the CDR3, the DNA is TGTGCCAGCAGCTTACAGGGGGGCGGGCCCCAGCATTTT.

The J gene is TRBJ2-1, the V gene TRBV2; tentatively, D is TRBD1 (7 bases). This CDR3 comprises 15 residues. Germline CDR1 SNHLY, CDR2 FYNNEI. V lost 4 bases and J 9 bases, leaving 19 bases between the germline ends. This CDR3 reads CASSAVSGGPSEQFF. CDR3 in DNA: TGTGCCAGCAGTGCTGTTTCAGGGGGGCCCAGTGAGCAGTTCTTC.

The chain uses TRBV6-1 and TRBJ2-1; D not certain. Deletions cut 7 bases from V and 4 bases from J, with 14 bases between. The CDR3 runs to 14 residues. Germline V gene lookup returns CDR1 MNHNS and CDR2 SASEGT. The CDR3 protein is CASTGTGFYNEQFF. The CDR3, as DNA: TGTGCCAGCACGGGCACCGGTTTTTACAATGAGCAGTTCTTC.

The CDR3 sequence is CASTRGINTGELFF. Written as DNA, the CDR3 is TGTGCCAGCACCAGGGGCATCAACACCGGGGAGCTGTTTTTT. This chain joins TRBV6-5 and TRBJ2-2; the D gene is possibly TRBD1 (6 bases). With 7 bases removed from V and 2 bases from J, the gap between germline ends came to 11 bases. This CDR3 has 14 residues. The germline CDR1 and CDR2 sequences are MNHEY and SVGAGI.

Concerning this clone itself: Additional DNA sequences in this sample encode the identical CDR3. This chain uses TRBV18 with TRBJ1-1; D ambiguous. Trimming left V 4 bases short and J 3 bases short, with 12 bases between. This CDR3 is 14 amino acids long. The V gene's germline CDR1 is KGHSH and CDR2 LQKENI. CDR3 DNA: TGTGCCAGCTCACTCACCGGCGGGGACACTGAAGCTTTCTTT. Protein product: CASSLTGGDTEAFF.

Turning to this clone: Within the sample, other DNA sequences also encode this same CDR3. The V call is TRBV9, the J call TRBJ2-1, with D possibly being TRBD2 (5 bases). The V end lost 1 base, the J end lost 0 bases, and 5 bases lay between the germline ends. CDR1 and CDR2 (germline): SGDLS, YYNGEE. The length of the CDR3 is 14 residues. The CDR3 region is CASSVTSSYNEQFF. The CDR3 DNA is TGTGCCAGCAGCGTAACTAGCTCCTACAATGAGCAGTTCTTC.

On this clone itself: This same CDR3 is encoded by further DNA sequences in the sample. The V gene is TRBV7-2, the J gene TRBJ2-3, with 7 bases identical to TRBD2. Trimming removed 0 bases from V and 0 bases from J; junction bases left unmatched: 6. The CDR3 contains 17 residues. Germline V gene data show CDR1 as SGHTA and CDR2 as FQGNSA. In DNA form, the CDR3 reads TGTGCCAGCAGCTTAGCGGTGGGAGGGCCAAGCACAGATACGCAGTATTTT. This translates into CASSLAVGGPSTDTQYF.

The gene calls are TRBV25-1 and TRBJ1-5, with a weak D call TRBD1 (5 bases). V lost 9 bases and J lost 4, with 16 bases in between. The CDR3 contains 14 residues. From germline, CDR1 is MGHDK and CDR2 SYGVNS. The CDR3 region is CASIQGPGNQPQHF. In DNA form, the CDR3 reads TGTGCCAGTATCCAGGGTCCAGGAAATCAGCCCCAGCATTTT. The full variable domain, with the rest looked up from reference TRBV25-1 and TRBJ1-5, is EADIYQTPRYLVIGTGKKITLECSQTMGHDKMYWYQQDPGMELHLIHYSYGVNSTEKGDLSSESTVSRIRTEHFPLTLESARPSHTSQYLCASIQGPGNQPQHFGDGTRLSIL.

The chain employs TRBV11-3 and TRBJ2-2; D might be TRBD2 (6 bases). Germline assignment: CDR1 SGHNT and CDR2 YENEEA. V shed 1 base and J shed 4 bases, with 10 bases lying between them. This CDR3 is built from 15 residues. CDR3 loop: CASSLGGAITGELFF. CDR3 sequence (DNA): TGTGCCAGCAGCTTAGGCGGGGCGATCACCGGGGAGCTGTTTTTT.

The chain recombines TRBV19 with TRBJ2-3; TRBD1 or TRBD2 may be the D gene (6 bases each). Germline V lookup: CDR1 LNHDA, CDR2 SQIVND (reference sequence). Trimming removed 4 bases at V and 6 bases at J, with 17 bases between. CDR3 length: 15 residues. The CDR3 here is CASSKGGLGPDTQYF. The CDR3 bases are TGTGCCAGTAGTAAAGGGGGACTGGGGCCCGATACGCAGTATTTT. Full variable domain (rest looked up from reference TRBV19 and TRBJ2-3): DGGITQSPKYLFRKEGQNVTLSCEQNLNHDAMYWYRQDPGQGLRLIYYSQIVNDFQKGDIAEGYSVSREKKESFPLTVTSAQKNPTAFYLCASSKGGLGPDTQYFGPGTRLTVL.

This clone has only a few counts. The rearrangement joins TRBV19 to TRBJ2-2; no clear D gene. Trimming stripped 7 bases from V and 4 bases from J, with 10 bases between. CDR1 is LNHDA and CDR2 is SQIVND in the germline V gene (reference sequence). The CDR3 extends over 13 amino acids. CDR3 in amino acids: CASNWQTTGELFF. The CDR3 DNA follows: TGTGCCAGTAATTGGCAGACCACCGGGGAGCTGTTTTTT.

This clone is a singleton in its sample. This sequence joins TRBV27 and TRBJ2-7; D unresolved. V lost 8 bases and J 2 bases, leaving 4 bases between the germline ends. The CDR3 spans 10 residues. Looked up from germline, CDR1 is MNHEY and CDR2 is SMNVEV (reference sequence). The CDR3 loop is CASPPYEQYF. In DNA form, the CDR3 reads TGTGCCAGCCCTCCCTACGAGCAGTACTTC.

The chain combines TRBV5-1 with TRBJ2-2; D is unresolved. From germline, CDR1 is SGHRS and CDR2 YFSETQ. The CDR3 extends over 13 amino acids. V was cut by 4 bases and J by 6 bases, with 10 bases left in between. The CDR3 DNA reads TGCGCCAGCAGCCTTCAAATGGCCGGGGAGCTGTTTTTT. Protein: CASSLQMAGELFF.